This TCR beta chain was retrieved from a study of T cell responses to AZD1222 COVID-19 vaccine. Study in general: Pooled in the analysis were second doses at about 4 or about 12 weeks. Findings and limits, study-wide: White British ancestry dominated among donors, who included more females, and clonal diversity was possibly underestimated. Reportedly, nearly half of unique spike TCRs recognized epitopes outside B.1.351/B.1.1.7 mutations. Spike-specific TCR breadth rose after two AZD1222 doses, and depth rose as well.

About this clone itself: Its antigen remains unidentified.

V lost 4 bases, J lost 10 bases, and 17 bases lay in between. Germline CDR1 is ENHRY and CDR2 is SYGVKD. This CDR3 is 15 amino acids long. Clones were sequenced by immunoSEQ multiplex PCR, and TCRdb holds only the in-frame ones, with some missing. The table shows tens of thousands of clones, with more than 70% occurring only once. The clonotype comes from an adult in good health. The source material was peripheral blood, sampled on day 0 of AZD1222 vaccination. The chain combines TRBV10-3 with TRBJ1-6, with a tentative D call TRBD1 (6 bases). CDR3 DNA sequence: TGTGCCATCAGTGGTCATACAGGGTTGCAATCACCCCTCCACTTT. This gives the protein CAISGHTGLQSPLHF.